This T cell receptor (beta chain) comes out of a study of shared clonotypes between healthy human individuals. Method: immunoSEQ multiplex PCR; TCRdb's copy keeps in-frame clones and lacks some. The repertoire includes some 530,000 clones, about 72% of them detected once, and more than 10% sits in the top ten. V lost 5 bases and J 6 bases, leaving 13 bases between the germline ends. From germline, CDR1 is SGHNT and CDR2 YENEEA. The CDR3 is 14 residues long. There were only Caucasian adults among the donors, and all lived in Nashville, Tennessee. The clonotype comes from a middle-aged woman in good health. Some clones in this sample may be carry-over from other donors' samples. The sample consisted of PBMCs. The V call is TRBV11-3, the J call TRBJ2-2; D may be TRBD2 (5 bases). DNA of the CDR3: TGTGCCAGCAGCCACCCGCGGGCCCCCGGGGAGCTGTTTTTT. This sequence encodes CASSHPRAPGELFF.